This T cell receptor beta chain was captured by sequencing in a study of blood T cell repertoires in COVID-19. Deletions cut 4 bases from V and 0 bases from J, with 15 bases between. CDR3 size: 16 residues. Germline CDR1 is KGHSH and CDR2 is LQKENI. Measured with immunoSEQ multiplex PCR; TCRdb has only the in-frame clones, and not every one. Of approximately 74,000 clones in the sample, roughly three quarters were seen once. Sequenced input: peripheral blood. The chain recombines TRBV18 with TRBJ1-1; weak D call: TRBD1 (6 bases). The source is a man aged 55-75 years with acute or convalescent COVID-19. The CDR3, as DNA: TGTGCCAGCTCACTTTCGGGGGGCATGATGAACACTGAAGCTTTCTTT. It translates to CASSLSGGMMNTEAFF. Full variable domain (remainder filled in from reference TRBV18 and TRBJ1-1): NAGVMQNPRHLVRRRGQEARLRCSPMKGHSHVYWYRQLPEEGLKFMVYLQKENIIDESGMPKERFSAEFPKEGPSILRIQQVVRGDSAAYFCASSLSGGMMNTEAFFGQGTRLTVV.